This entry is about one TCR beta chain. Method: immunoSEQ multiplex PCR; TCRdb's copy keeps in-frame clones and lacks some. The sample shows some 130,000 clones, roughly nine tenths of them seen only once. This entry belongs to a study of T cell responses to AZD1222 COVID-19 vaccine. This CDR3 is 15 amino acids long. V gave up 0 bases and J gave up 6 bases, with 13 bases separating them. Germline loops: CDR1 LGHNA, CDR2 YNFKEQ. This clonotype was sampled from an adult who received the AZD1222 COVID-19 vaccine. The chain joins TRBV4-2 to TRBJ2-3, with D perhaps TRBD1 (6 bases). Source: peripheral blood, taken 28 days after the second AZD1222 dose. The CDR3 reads CASSQDMVGGDTQYF. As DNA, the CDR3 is TGTGCCAGCAGCCAAGATATGGTTGGGGGCGATACGCAGTATTTT.